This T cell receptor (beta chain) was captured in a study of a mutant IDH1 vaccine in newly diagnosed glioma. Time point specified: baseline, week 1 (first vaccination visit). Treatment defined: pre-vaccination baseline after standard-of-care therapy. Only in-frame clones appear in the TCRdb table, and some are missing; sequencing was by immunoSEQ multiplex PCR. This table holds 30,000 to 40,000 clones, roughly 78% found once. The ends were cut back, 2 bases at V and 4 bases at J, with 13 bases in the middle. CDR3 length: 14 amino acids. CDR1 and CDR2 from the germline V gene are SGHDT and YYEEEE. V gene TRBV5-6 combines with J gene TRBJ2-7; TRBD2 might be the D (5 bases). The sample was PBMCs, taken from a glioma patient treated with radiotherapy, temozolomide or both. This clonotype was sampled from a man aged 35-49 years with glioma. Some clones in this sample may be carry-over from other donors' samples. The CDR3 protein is CASSLIIPGYEQYF. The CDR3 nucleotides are TGTGCCAGCAGCTTAATCATTCCGGGATACGAGCAGTACTTC.